These T cell receptor beta chains were read from a single sample in a study of blood T cell repertoires in COVID-19. The assay was immunoSEQ multiplex PCR, and TCRdb's table has in-frame clones only and misses some. The table has roughly 180,000 clones, 82% seen once. Sequences were obtained from PBMCs or T cells enriched from blood (not recorded which). The receptors were gathered from a man between 35 and 55 years old who had recovered from COVID-19. Both conserved end residues are part of each CDR3. Fields, in order: CDR3 length, D gene, V gene, clone size, J gene, CDR3 DNA, CDR3 protein. A D gene is named only where the DNA matches it firmly. Size is stated for part of the rows, as once, few or many counts, or as a class when the clone is expanded.

19	TRBD1	TRBV9	NA	TRBJ1-2	TGTGCCAGCACCGAACAGATAATCCTGACAGGGGATTTTTCCTATGGCTACACCTTC	CASTEQIILTGDFSYGYTF
13	NA	TRBV6-2/TRBV6-3	NA	TRBJ1-2	TGTGCCAGCAGTTACTCGAGTCCAGGGATCGACACCTTC	CASSYSSPGIDTF
15	TRBD1	TRBV24-1	NA	TRBJ1-5	TGTGCCACCAGTGACGCCTTGACAGGGGGTCAGCCCCAGCATTTT	CATSDALTGGQPQHF
11	TRBD1	TRBV12-3/TRBV12-4	NA	TRBJ1-5	TGTGCCTCGACAGGGGGCCAGCCCCAGCATTTT	CASTGGQPQHF
15	TRBD1	TRBV11-2	once	TRBJ1-5	TGTGCCAGCAGCTTGGGACAGGGGGGCAATCAGCCCCAGCATTTT	CASSLGQGGNQPQHF
15	TRBD1	TRBV30	NA	TRBJ1-5	TGTGCCTGGAGTGTACCTGACAGGGAAAATCAGCCCCAGCATTTT	CAWSVPDRENQPQHF
17	NA	TRBV7-2	NA	TRBJ2-2	TGTGCCAGCAGCTTATTGGTCTCGATCAGGGATGATGGGGAGCTGTTTTTT	CASSLLVSIRDDGELFF
16	TRBD1	TRBV18	NA	TRBJ2-5	TGTGCCAGCTCACCCAGGACACAGGGGGTCCAAGAGACCCAGTACTTC	CASSPRTQGVQETQYF
16	TRBD2	TRBV6-5	NA	TRBJ2-1	TGTGCCAGCAGTTACTCGGCGGGAGGGCCTTACAATGAGCAGTTCTTC	CASSYSAGGPYNEQFF
13	NA	TRBV15	NA	TRBJ1-5	TGTGCCACCAGCAGAGACAGGAATCAGCCCCAGCATTTT	CATSRDRNQPQHF
14	NA	TRBV5-1	NA	TRBJ1-6	TGCGCCAGCAGGTTAGACGGGAGTTTTTCACCCCTCCACTTT	CASRLDGSFSPLHF
16	TRBD1	TRBV6-2/TRBV6-3	NA	TRBJ1-5	TGTGCCAGCAGTCACATTTGGACAGGGACCGATCAGCCCCAGCATTTT	CASSHIWTGTDQPQHF
15	NA	TRBV6-5	NA	TRBJ2-6	TGTGCCAGCAGCAGGGGGGAGGCTGGGGCCAACGTCCTGACTTTC	CASSRGEAGANVLTF
19	TRBD1	TRBV19	few	TRBJ2-1	TGTGCCAGTAGTACAACCGGCAGGGGGCTACCACCCATATACAATGAGCAGTTCTTC	CASSTTGRGLPPIYNEQFF
16	TRBD1	TRBV28	NA	TRBJ1-2	TGTGCCAGCACCTACCTCCCGGGACAGGCAGCCATAGGCTACACCTTC	CASTYLPGQAAIGYTF
16	TRBD2	TRBV7-9	NA	TRBJ2-5	TGTGCCAGCAGCTCTGGACTAGCGGGAGAATGGGAGACCCAGTACTTC	CASSSGLAGEWETQYF
15	TRBD1	TRBV4-1	once	TRBJ1-2	TGCGCCAGCAGCCAAGATACAGGGGGTAACTATGGCTACACCTTC	CASSQDTGGNYGYTF
13	TRBD1	TRBV2	NA	TRBJ2-7	TGTGCCAGCAGTCCCCAGGGGGCGGTCGAGCAGTACTTC	CASSPQGAVEQYF
15	TRBD2	TRBV25-1	NA	TRBJ2-2	TGTGCCAGCTCCGGACTAGCGGGAGGAACCGGGGAGCTGTTTTTT	CASSGLAGGTGELFF
12	NA	TRBV27	NA	TRBJ1-1	TGTGCCAGCCAAGGGAGGAACACTGAAGCTTTCTTT	CASQGRNTEAFF
17	TRBD1	TRBV27	once	TRBJ2-2	TGTGCCAGCAGTGTCGTCTGGGGACAGGGGATCAACGGGGAGCTGTTTTTT	CASSVVWGQGINGELFF
14	TRBD1	TRBV5-1	NA	TRBJ1-2	TGCGCCAGCAGCATGGGGACAGGGGACTATGGCTACACCTTC	CASSMGTGDYGYTF
16	TRBD1	TRBV7-3	NA	TRBJ2-1	TGTGCCAGCAGCCTCACTGGGACAGGTAACTACAATGAGCAGTTCTTC	CASSLTGTGNYNEQFF
14	NA	TRBV19	NA	TRBJ1-5	TGTGCCAGTAGTATTAGAGACTTCAATCAGCCCCAGCATTTT	CASSIRDFNQPQHF
13	NA	TRBV7-3	NA	TRBJ1-5	TGTGCCAGCAGCACCCGACGGGATCAGCCCCAGCATTTT	CASSTRRDQPQHF
13	NA	TRBV7-2	few	TRBJ1-1	TGTGCCAGCAGCTATCAGGGAAGCACTGAAGCTTTCTTT	CASSYQGSTEAFF
13	TRBD2	TRBV7-2	NA	TRBJ2-7	TGTGCCAGCAACCGACCACGGGAGGACGAGCAGTACTTC	CASNRPREDEQYF
14	TRBD2	TRBV9	NA	TRBJ2-5	TGTGCCAGCAGCGTAGGGGGCGGGAGGGAGACCCAGTACTTC	CASSVGGGRETQYF
17	TRBD1	TRBV2	NA	TRBJ2-2	TGTGCCAGCAGTGAAATAGGACAGGGGGCCTTCACCGGGGAGCTGTTTTTT	CASSEIGQGAFTGELFF
14	NA	TRBV27	NA	TRBJ2-1	TGTGCCAGCAGTCCGGGACACACCAGCGATGAGCAGTTCTTC	CASSPGHTSDEQFF
14	NA	TRBV9	NA	TRBJ2-4	TGTGCCAGCAGCTCGGACTGGTCCAAAAACATTCAGTACTTC	CASSSDWSKNIQYF
13	NA	TRBV21-1	NA	TRBJ2-2	TGTGCCAGCAGCAAAGGGGGGGTCGGGGAGCTGTTTTTT	CASSKGGVGELFF
15	NA	TRBV9	NA	TRBJ1-2	TGTGCCAGCAGCGTAGGGCGGCAGCCTCCCTATGGCTACACCTTC	CASSVGRQPPYGYTF
15	NA	TRBV19	NA	TRBJ2-7	TGTGCCAGTAGTATCCCTGGGGCTCTAGCCTACGAGCAGTACTTC	CASSIPGALAYEQYF
14	NA	TRBV9	NA	TRBJ2-5	TGTGCCAGCAGCGTGGGCGGGTACCAAGAGACCCAGTACTTC	CASSVGGYQETQYF
15	NA	TRBV6-2/TRBV6-3	NA	TRBJ2-5	TGTGCCAGCAGTTCGACCAGGACAAAGCAAGAGACCCAGTACTTC	CASSSTRTKQETQYF
16	TRBD2	TRBV24-1	NA	TRBJ2-1	TGTGCCACCAGTGATGTAGCGGGAGGTGGGTACAATGAGCAGTTCTTC	CATSDVAGGGYNEQFF